A selection of T cell receptor beta chains follows, all from one sample in a study of early T cells in non-severe SARS-CoV-2 infection. From the 5' RACE reads, TCRdb called clonotypes with MiXCR, one entry per CDR3 protein. Here the sample spans around 58,000 distinct CDR3 sequences, roughly 12% being singletons. Sequencing input: whole blood. These receptors were taken from an adult who was a healthcare worker with PCR-confirmed SARS-CoV-2 infection or an uninfected control (not recorded which). Both conserved end residues are part of each CDR3. Each record gives: J gene, V gene, D gene, clone size, CDR3 DNA, CDR3 protein. D genes are given only for firm matches. Expanded clones are given a class, and other clones once, few, many or no size at all.

TRBJ1-1 TRBV5-1 TRBD1 NA TGCGCCAGCAGCCCCGAGGGGACAGGGGGCTCTCCCACTGAAGCTTTCTTT CASSPEGTGGSPTEAFF
TRBJ1-6 TRBV28 TRBD1 NA TGTGCCAGCAGTGTGACAGGGAGGATAGGGGACTTT CASSVTGRIGDF
TRBJ2-1 TRBV20-1 NA few TGCAGTGCTAGAGACTCGGGACGGACAATGGTAGAGCAGTTCTTC CSARDSGRTMVEQFF
TRBJ2-1 TRBV29-1 TRBD1 many TGCAGCGTTGGAAGGGACAGGGGTTACAATGAGCAGTTCTTC CSVGRDRGYNEQFF
TRBJ2-3 TRBV9 NA once TGTGCCAGCAGCGTGGAGACTTTCAACACAGATACGCAGTATTTT CASSVETFNTDTQYF
TRBJ2-2 TRBV7-2 NA many TGTGCCAGCACCCCCCCTTATGGTAACACCGGGGAGCTGTTTTTT CASTPPYGNTGELFF
TRBJ2-6 TRBV6-5 NA few TGTGCCAGCAGCCCGGCCGTGGTGGGCTCTGGGGCCAACGTCCTGACTTTC CASSPAVVGSGANVLTF
TRBJ1-1 TRBV5-1 NA once TGCGCCAGCAGCTTGGGGCCCCAAGCAGGGTACACTGAAGCTTTCTTT CASSLGPQAGYTEAFF
TRBJ2-5 TRBV20-1 NA NA TGCAGTGCTATGGAGGGTTGGGAGACCCAGTACTTC CSAMEGWETQYF
TRBJ1-3 TRBV27 NA few TGTGCCAGCAGTTCTGCTCTTCGGGGGTCGAACACCATATATTTT CASSSALRGSNTIYF
TRBJ1-1 TRBV28 NA NA TGTGCCAGCAGTTGGGTAGAAACTGAAGCTTTCTTT CASSWVETEAFF
TRBJ1-2 TRBV24-1 NA few TGTGCCACCAGTGATCCCAATCCCAGGGGCCACTATGGCTACACCTTC CATSDPNPRGHYGYTF
TRBJ1-1 TRBV28 NA NA TGTGCCAGCAGCAGGGTACGGAACACTGAAGCTTTCTTT CASSRVRNTEAFF
TRBJ1-2 TRBV7-9 NA few TGTGCCAGCAGCTGGGACGTAAACTATGGCTACACCTTC CASSWDVNYGYTF
TRBJ2-7 TRBV27 NA few TGTGCCAGCAGATTCTCGGGTGTTTACGAGCAGTACTTC CASRFSGVYEQYF
TRBJ1-2 TRBV19 TRBD1 few TGTGCCAGTAGTATTTCGGCAGGGGGCTATGGCTACACCTTC CASSISAGGYGYTF
TRBJ1-1 TRBV28 NA many TGTGCCAGCAGCATCTACGGGACAACGAACACTGAAGCTTTCTTT CASSIYGTTNTEAFF
TRBJ1-2 TRBV10-2 TRBD1 few TGCGCCAGCAGGTCGCAGGGGGATGGCTACACCTTC CASRSQGDGYTF
TRBJ2-1 TRBV6-2/TRBV6-3 NA few TGTGCCAGCAGTTCCCCGACTTTCAGCTCCTACAATGAGCAGTTCTTC CASSSPTFSSYNEQFF
TRBJ2-1 TRBV5-1 NA many TGCGCCAGCAGCTTGGCAGGGACCCCCTACAATGAGCAGTTCTTC CASSLAGTPYNEQFF
TRBJ2-2 TRBV19 TRBD2 few TGTGCCAGTAAAGGCGGGAGCCAAAACACCGGGGAGCTGTTTTTT CASKGGSQNTGELFF
TRBJ2-3 TRBV20-1 NA NA TGCAGTGCTAGAGAAGGCAGCACAGATACGCAGTATTTT CSAREGSTDTQYF
TRBJ1-1 TRBV29-1 NA many TGCAGCGTTGAGAACGTAAACACTGAAGCTTTCTTT CSVENVNTEAFF
TRBJ2-1 TRBV7-6 NA NA TGTGCCAGCAGCTTAGCTTCGATCCGCCTGGGACTTCATAATGAGCAGTTCTTC CASSLASIRLGLHNEQFF
TRBJ2-5 TRBV5-1 NA few TGCGCCAGCAGCTTGTTAGGGGCGGTGCAAGAGACCCAGTACTTC CASSLLGAVQETQYF
TRBJ2-5 TRBV12-3/TRBV12-4 TRBD1 NA TGTGCCAGCAGTCTCGGGACAGGGGGGAACCAAGAGACCCAGTACTTC CASSLGTGGNQETQYF
TRBJ1-1 TRBV6-5 NA NA TGTGCCAGCAGTTATTTCCCCCCTGGGACGGTGAACACTGAAGCTTTCTTT CASSYFPPGTVNTEAFF
TRBJ1-5 TRBV12-5 TRBD1 few TGTGCTAGTGGTTGGGACAGAACAAATCAGCCCCAGCATTTT CASGWDRTNQPQHF
TRBJ2-7 TRBV30 NA NA TGTGCCTGGAGGGGGCGATCCTACGAGCAGTACTTC CAWRGRSYEQYF
TRBJ2-1 TRBV4-3 TRBD2 NA TGCGCCAGCAGCCAGGACTCCGGGACTAGCGGGTACAATGAGCAGTTCTTC CASSQDSGTSGYNEQFF
TRBJ1-1 TRBV7-8 NA many TGTGCCAGCAGCTTCCAGCGGGGGAACACTGAAGCTTTCTTT CASSFQRGNTEAFF
TRBJ1-2 TRBV6-1 NA few TGTGCCAGCAGTGAGAACTATGGCTACACCTTC CASSENYGYTF
TRBJ1-5 TRBV10-1 NA NA TGCGCCTCGAGGGGAACAGGGAGCTTCAATCAGCCCCAGCATTTT CASRGTGSFNQPQHF
TRBJ2-1 TRBV19 NA many TGTGCCAGTAGTACCCTCTCTTCGGGGGCGGTTGCTAATGGTCAGTTCTTC CASSTLSSGAVANGQFF
TRBJ2-7 TRBV19 TRBD2 few TGTGCCAGTAGTACACTAGCGGGAGGGCCCTACGAGCAGTACTTC CASSTLAGGPYEQYF
TRBJ2-7 TRBV7-9 NA few TGTGCCAGCAGCATGGGAAGTCCGGCCTACGAGCAGTACTTC CASSMGSPAYEQYF
TRBJ2-7 TRBV7-2 NA many TGTGCCAGCGGCCGGGGTAACAAGTACGAGCAGTACTTC CASGRGNKYEQYF
TRBJ2-1 TRBV7-6 TRBD2 many TGTGCCAGCAGCTCCAGGGGACTAGCGGGGGGTTCCTCCTACAATGAGCAGTTCTTC CASSSRGLAGGSSYNEQFF
TRBJ1-5 TRBV20-1 NA few TGCAGTGCTAGCAACGGACAGTTCCAATATAGCAATCAGCCCCAGCATTTT CSASNGQFQYSNQPQHF
TRBJ1-6 TRBV6-6 TRBD1 NA TGTGCCAGCAGCTCTCACGACAGGGGAAGCAATTCACCCCTCCACTTT CASSSHDRGSNSPLHF
TRBJ2-2 TRBV11-3 NA few TGTGCCAGCACCTCTCTGGGAGGTTCGTTCACCGGGGAGCTGTTTTTT CASTSLGGSFTGELFF
TRBJ1-1 TRBV29-1 NA NA TGCAGCGTGACCCCGCTATATTTTGAAGCTTTCTTT CSVTPLYFEAFF
TRBJ2-5 TRBV18 TRBD1 many TGTGCCAGCTCACCACGCTCCAACAGGGGGCAAGAGACCCAGTACTTC CASSPRSNRGQETQYF
TRBJ2-1 TRBV11-2 TRBD2 many TGTGCCAGCAGCTCCCCTTCCGGGACTAGCGGGAGAAGCTCCTACAATGAGCAGTTCTTC CASSSPSGTSGRSSYNEQFF
TRBJ1-2 TRBV12-3/TRBV12-4 NA NA TGTGCCAGCAGTTTTAAATCCAACTATGGCTACACCTTC CASSFKSNYGYTF
TRBJ2-3 TRBV7-6 TRBD1 medium-sized TGTGCCAGCAGCTTAGCGGGACAGGGGAGCACAGATACGCAGTATTTT CASSLAGQGSTDTQYF
TRBJ2-7 TRBV7-8 TRBD1 few TGTGCCAGCAGTTCACTTCTGACAGGGGCCTACGAGCAGTACTTC CASSSLLTGAYEQYF